The TCR beta chain under discussion was sequenced for a study of T cell responses to AZD1222 COVID-19 vaccine. The overall study: Pooling covered second doses at about 4 or about 12 weeks.

TCRdb keeps only in-frame clones here, not all; method: immunoSEQ multiplex PCR. This sample yields some 120,000 clones, of which more than 80% are seen a single time; roughly 5% belongs to the top ten. Regarding the study as a whole: Regions 160-218 and 743-854 held dominance among vaccine-associated CD4 TCRs, which spanned spike.

A remark on this clone: Its antigen is still unknown.

V was trimmed by 2 bases and J by 3 bases, leaving 6 bases between them. Germline V gives CDR1 MNHNS, CDR2 SASEGT. CDR3 length: 13 amino acids. This TCR was recovered from an adult in good health. The genes are TRBV6-1 and TRBJ2-3; weak D call: TRBD1 (6 bases). The input for sequencing was peripheral blood, taken on day 0 of AZD1222 vaccination. CDR3 in amino acids: CASSEQGTDTQYF. CDR3 coding DNA: TGTGCCAGCAGTGAACAGGGGACAGATACGCAGTATTTT.